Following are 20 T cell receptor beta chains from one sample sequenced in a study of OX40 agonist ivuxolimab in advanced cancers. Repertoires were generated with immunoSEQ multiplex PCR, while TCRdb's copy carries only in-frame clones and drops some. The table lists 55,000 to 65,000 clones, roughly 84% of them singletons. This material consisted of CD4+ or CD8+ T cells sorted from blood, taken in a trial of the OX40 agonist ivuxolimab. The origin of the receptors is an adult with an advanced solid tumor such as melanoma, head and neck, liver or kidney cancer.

CDR3 loop: CASSLEGSSGNTIYF. CDR3 nucleotide sequence: TGCGCCAGCAGCTTGGAGGGAAGCTCTGGAAACACCATATATTTT. J is TRBJ1-3 and V is TRBV5-1; D is unclear. The germline V and J ends were trimmed by 0 bases and 0 bases, with 7 bases remaining between them. The CDR3 is 15 residues long. Per germline, CDR1 SGHRS and CDR2 YFSETQ.

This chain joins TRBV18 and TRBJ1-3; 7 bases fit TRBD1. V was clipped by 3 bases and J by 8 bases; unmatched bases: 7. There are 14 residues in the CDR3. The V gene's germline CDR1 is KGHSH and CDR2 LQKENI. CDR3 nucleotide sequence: TGTGCCAGCTCACCGAAAGACAGGGCGGACACCATATATTTT. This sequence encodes CASSPKDRADTIYF.

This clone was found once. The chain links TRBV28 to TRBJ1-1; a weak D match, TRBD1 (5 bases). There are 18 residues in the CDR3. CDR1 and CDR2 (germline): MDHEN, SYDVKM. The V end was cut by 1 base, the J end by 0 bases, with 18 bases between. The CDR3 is CASSLFKGPDPMNTEAFF. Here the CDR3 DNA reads TGTGCCAGCAGTTTATTTAAGGGACCCGACCCAATGAACACTGAAGCTTTCTTT.

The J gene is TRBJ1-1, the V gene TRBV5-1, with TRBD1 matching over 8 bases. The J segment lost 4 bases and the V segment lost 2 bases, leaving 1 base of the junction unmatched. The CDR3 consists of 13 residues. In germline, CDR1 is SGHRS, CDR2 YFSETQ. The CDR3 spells CASSFGQGTEAFF. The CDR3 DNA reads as TGCGCCAGCAGCTTCGGACAGGGCACTGAAGCTTTCTTT.

The CDR3: CASRALVGAFEQYF. The CDR3 nucleotides are TGTGCCAGCAGGGCTTTAGTGGGGGCCTTTGAGCAGTACTTC. This chain uses TRBV2 with TRBJ2-5; weak D call: TRBD1 (6 bases). Trimming removed 6 bases from V and 11 bases from J, with 22 bases in between. Germline V gene lookup returns CDR1 SNHLY and CDR2 FYNNEI. The CDR3 runs 14 residues.

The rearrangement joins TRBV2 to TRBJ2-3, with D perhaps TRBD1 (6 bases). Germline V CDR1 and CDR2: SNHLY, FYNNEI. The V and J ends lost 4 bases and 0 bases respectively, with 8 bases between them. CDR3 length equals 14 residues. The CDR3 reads CASSGTVSTDTQYF. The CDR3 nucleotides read TGTGCCAGCAGTGGGACAGTTAGCACAGATACGCAGTATTTT.

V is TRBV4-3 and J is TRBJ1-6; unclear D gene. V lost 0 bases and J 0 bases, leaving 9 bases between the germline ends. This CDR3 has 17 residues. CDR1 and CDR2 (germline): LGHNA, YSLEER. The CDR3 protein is CASSQDPYSSYNSPLHF. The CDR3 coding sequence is TGCGCCAGCAGCCAAGATCCGTACAGCTCCTATAATTCACCCCTCCACTTT.

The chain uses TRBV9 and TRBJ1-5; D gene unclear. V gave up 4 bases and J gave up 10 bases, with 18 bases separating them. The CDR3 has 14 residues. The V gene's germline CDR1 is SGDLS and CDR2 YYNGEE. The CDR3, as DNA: TGTGCCAGCAGCCTCAGCCCCGACGCCCTCCCCCAGCATTTT. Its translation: CASSLSPDALPQHF.

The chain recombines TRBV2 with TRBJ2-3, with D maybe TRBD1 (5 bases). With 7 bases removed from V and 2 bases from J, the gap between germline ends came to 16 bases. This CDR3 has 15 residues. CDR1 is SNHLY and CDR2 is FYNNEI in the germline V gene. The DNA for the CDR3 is TGTGCCAGCATTTTCCCCCAGGGATACACAGATACGCAGTATTTT. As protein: CASIFPQGYTDTQYF.

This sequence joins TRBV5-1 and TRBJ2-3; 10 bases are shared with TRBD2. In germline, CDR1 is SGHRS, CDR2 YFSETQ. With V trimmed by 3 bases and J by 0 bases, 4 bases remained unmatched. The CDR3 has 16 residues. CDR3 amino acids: CASSYGLAVSTDTQYF. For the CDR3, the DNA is TGCGCCAGCAGCTACGGACTAGCGGTTAGCACAGATACGCAGTATTTT.

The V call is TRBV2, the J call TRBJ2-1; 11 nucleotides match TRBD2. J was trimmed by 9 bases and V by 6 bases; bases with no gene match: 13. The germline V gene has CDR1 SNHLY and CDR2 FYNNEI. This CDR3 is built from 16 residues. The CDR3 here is CASSGGELAGVSEQFF. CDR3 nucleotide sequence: TGTGCCAGCAGCGGAGGGGAACTAGCGGGAGTTAGTGAGCAGTTCTTC.

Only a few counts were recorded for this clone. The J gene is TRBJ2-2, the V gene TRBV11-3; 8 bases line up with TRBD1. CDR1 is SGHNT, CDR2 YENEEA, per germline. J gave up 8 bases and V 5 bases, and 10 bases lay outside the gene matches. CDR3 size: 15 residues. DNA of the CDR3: TGTGCCAGCAGCCCTAGGACAGGGCCGGCAGGGGAGCTGTTTTTT. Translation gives CASSPRTGPAGELFF.

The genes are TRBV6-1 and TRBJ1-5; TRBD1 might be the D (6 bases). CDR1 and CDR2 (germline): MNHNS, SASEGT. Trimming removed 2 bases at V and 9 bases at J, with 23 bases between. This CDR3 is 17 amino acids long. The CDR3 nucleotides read TGTGCCAGCAGTGAATCCAGCGTAGGGACACCCGGAGGGCCCCAGCATTTT. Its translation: CASSESSVGTPGGPQHF.

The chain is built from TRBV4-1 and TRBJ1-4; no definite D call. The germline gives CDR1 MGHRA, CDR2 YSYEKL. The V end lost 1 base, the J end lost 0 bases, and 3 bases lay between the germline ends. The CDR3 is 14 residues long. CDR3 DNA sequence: TGCGCCAGCAGCCAAGGTGCAACTAATGAAAAACTGTTTTTT. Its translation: CASSQGATNEKLFF.

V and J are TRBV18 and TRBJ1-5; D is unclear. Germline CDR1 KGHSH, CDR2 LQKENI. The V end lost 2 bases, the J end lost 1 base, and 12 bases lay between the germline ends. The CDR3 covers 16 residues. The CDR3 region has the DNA TGTGCCAGCTCACCAAACAGCCAGTTAAGCAATCAGCCCCAGCATTTT. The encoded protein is CASSPNSQLSNQPQHF. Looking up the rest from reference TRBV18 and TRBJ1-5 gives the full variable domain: NAGVMQNPRHLVRRRGQEARLRCSPMKGHSHVYWYRQLPEEGLKFMVYLQKENIIDESGMPKERFSAEFPKEGPSILRIQQVVRGDSAAYFCASSPNSQLSNQPQHFGDGTRLSIL.

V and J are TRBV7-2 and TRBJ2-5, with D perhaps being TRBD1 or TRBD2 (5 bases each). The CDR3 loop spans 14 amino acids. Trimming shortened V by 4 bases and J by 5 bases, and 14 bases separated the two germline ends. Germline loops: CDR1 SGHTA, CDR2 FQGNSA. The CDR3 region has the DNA TGTGCCAGCAGCTCCGGGACCATTTTCGAGACCCAGTACTTC. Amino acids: CASSSGTIFETQYF.

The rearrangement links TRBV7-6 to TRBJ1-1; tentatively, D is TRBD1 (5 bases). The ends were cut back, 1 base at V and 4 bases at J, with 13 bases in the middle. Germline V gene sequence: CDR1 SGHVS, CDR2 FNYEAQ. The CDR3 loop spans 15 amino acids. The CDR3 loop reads CASSLDGARGTEAFF. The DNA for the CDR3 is TGTGCCAGCAGCTTAGATGGGGCGAGGGGCACTGAAGCTTTCTTT.

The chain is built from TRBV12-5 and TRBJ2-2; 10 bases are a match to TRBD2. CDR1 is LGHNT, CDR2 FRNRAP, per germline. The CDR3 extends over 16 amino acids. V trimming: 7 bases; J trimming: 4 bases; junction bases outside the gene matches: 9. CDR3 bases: TGTGCTAGTGCCAGTAGCGGGGGGACGGGCACCGGGGAGCTGTTTTTT. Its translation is CASASSGGTGTGELFF.

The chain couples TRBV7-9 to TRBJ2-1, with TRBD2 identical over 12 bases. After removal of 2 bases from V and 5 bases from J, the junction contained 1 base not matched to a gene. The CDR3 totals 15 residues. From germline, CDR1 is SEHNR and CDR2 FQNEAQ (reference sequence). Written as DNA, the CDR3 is TGTGCCAGCAGCTTAAGGACTAGCGGGGACAATGAGCAGTTCTTC. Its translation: CASSLRTSGDNEQFF. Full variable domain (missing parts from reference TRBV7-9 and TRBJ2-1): DTGVSQNPRHKITKRGQNVTFRCDPISEHNRLYWYRQTLGQGPEFLTYFQNEAQLEKSRLLSDRFSAERPKGSFSTLEIQRTEQGDSAMYLCASSLRTSGDNEQFFGPGTRLTVL.

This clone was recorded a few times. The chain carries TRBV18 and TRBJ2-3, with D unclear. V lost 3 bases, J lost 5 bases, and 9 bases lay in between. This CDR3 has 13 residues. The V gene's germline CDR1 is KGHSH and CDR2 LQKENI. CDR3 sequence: CASSPTSEDTQYF. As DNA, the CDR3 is TGTGCCAGCTCACCTACAAGCGAAGATACGCAGTATTTT.